What follows are 10 T cell receptor beta chains derived from one specimen sequenced in a study of blood T cell repertoires in COVID-19. The table came from immunoSEQ multiplex PCR; TCRdb's copy has only in-frame clones and leaves some out. The sample carries roughly 230,000 clones, around 90% recorded once. Sequenced: PBMCs or T cells enriched from blood (not recorded which). These receptors were collected from a man between 25 and 39 years old in a cohort exposed to, infected with or recovered from COVID-19 (not recorded which).

This clone was seen only once. The genes are TRBV13 and TRBJ2-1, with a weak D call TRBD1 (6 bases). Trimming took 0 bases from V and 10 from J, leaving 19 bases between them. Germline CDR1 reads PRHDT; CDR2 reads FYEKMQ (reference sequence). CDR3 length: 16 amino acids. DNA of the CDR3: TGTGCCAGCAGCTTAGGCGCGGGTGATCGTACAGGGGAGCAGTTCTTC. It yields the protein CASSLGAGDRTGEQFF.

The chain recombines TRBV6-5 with TRBJ1-1; D not resolved. Germline V CDR1 and CDR2: MNHEY, SVGAGI. The ends were cut back, 4 bases at V and 0 bases at J, with 9 bases in the middle. This CDR3 comprises 14 residues. The chain's CDR3 is CASSSAGMNTEAFF. The DNA of the CDR3 is TGTGCCAGCAGTTCAGCGGGTATGAACACTGAAGCTTTCTTT.

This chain connects TRBV7-9 to TRBJ2-1; D not certain. CDR3 length: 14 residues. Trimming removed 2 bases from V and 3 bases from J, with 8 bases in between. CDR1 is SEHNR, CDR2 FQNEAQ, per germline (reference sequence). Written as DNA, the CDR3 is TGTGCCAGCAGCTTATTGGCAGACTACAATGAGCAGTTCTTC. It yields the protein CASSLLADYNEQFF.

The chain joins TRBV28 to TRBJ1-6, with D possibly matching TRBD1 (6 bases). V lost 7 bases, J lost 4 bases, and 14 bases lay in between. This CDR3 has 15 amino acids. Germline assignment: CDR1 MDHEN and CDR2 SYDVKM. The CDR3 DNA follows: TGTGCCAGCAAGAGACAGGCGACTTATAATTCACCCCTCCACTTT. The encoded protein is CASKRQATYNSPLHF.

The V and J genes are TRBV9 and TRBJ2-2; 10 bases fit TRBD2. With V trimmed by 2 bases and J by 5 bases, 6 bases remained unmatched. Germline V gives CDR1 SGDLS, CDR2 YYNGEE. This CDR3 is 16 amino acids long. The CDR3 nucleotides read TGTGCCAGCAGCGTCAGGACTAGCGGCTTGACCGGGGAGCTGTTTTTT. Translating gives CASSVRTSGLTGELFF.

The chain has TRBV9 and TRBJ2-1; 14 bases match TRBD2. The CDR3 runs to 18 residues. Germline-derived CDR1 and CDR2 are SGDLS and YYNGEE. V lost 2 bases, J lost 7 bases, and 11 bases stayed unmatched. The CDR3 DNA follows: TGTGCCAGCAGCGTGGGACTAGCGGGAGCTAGGGTTGAGAATGAGCAGTTCTTC. Amino acid sequence: CASSVGLAGARVENEQFF.

The V call is TRBV7-6, the J call TRBJ2-2, with a tentative D call TRBD1 (5 bases). The CDR3 runs to 16 residues. Trimming took off 1 base at V and 4 bases at J, with 13 bases between the two ends. Germline V gives CDR1 SGHVS, CDR2 FNYEAQ. As DNA, the CDR3 is TGTGCCAGCAGCTTAGTGGCAGGGCGTGTCACCGGGGAGCTGTTTTTT. It codes for CASSLVAGRVTGELFF. The full variable domain, completed using reference TRBV7-6 and TRBJ2-2, is GAGVSQSPRYKVTKRGQDVALRCDPISGHVSLYWYRQALGQGPEFLTYFNYEAQQDKSGLPNDRFSAERPEGSISTLTIQRTEQRDSAMYRCASSLVAGRVTGELFFGEGSRLTVL.

This clone was counted a few times. The genes are TRBV18 and TRBJ2-1, with TRBD2 matching 8 bases. The CDR3 consists of 16 residues. Germline assignment: CDR1 KGHSH and CDR2 LQKENI. The V segment lost 0 bases and the J segment 7 bases; nucleotides outside the gene matches: 8. The CDR3 region has the DNA TGTGCCAGCTCACCACCGACCGGGAGGGCCTTTAATGAGCAGTTCTTC. Protein product: CASSPPTGRAFNEQFF. Based on the CDR3 plus reference TRBV18 and TRBJ2-1, the full variable domain is NAGVMQNPRHLVRRRGQEARLRCSPMKGHSHVYWYRQLPEEGLKFMVYLQKENIIDESGMPKERFSAEFPKEGPSILRIQQVVRGDSAAYFCASSPPTGRAFNEQFFGPGTRLTVL.

The J gene is TRBJ2-7, the V gene TRBV7-2; 7 nucleotides agree with TRBD1. In germline, CDR1 is SGHTA, CDR2 FQGNSA. V dropped 4 bases and J dropped 3; count of bases not matched to a gene: 9. This CDR3 region has 15 residues. The chain's CDR3 is CASSYYRGAIYEQYF. Written as DNA, the CDR3 is TGTGCCAGCAGCTACTACAGGGGCGCCATCTACGAGCAGTACTTC.

The rearrangement joins TRBV16 to TRBJ2-7, with 7 nucleotides matching TRBD2. The germline V gene has CDR1 KGHSY and CDR2 FQNENV. CDR3 length: 12 amino acids. The J segment lost 12 bases and the V segment lost 4 bases, leaving 9 bases of the junction unmatched. In nucleotides, the CDR3 is TGTGCCAGCAGCCCCACGCGTGGGGGGGGGTACTTC. Its translation: CASSPTRGGGYF.